Below, one T cell receptor (beta chain) is given with its context. A read error is possible here, since a much larger clone lies one base away. In germline, CDR1 is SGHTA, CDR2 FQGNSA. The CDR3 extends over 14 amino acids. This sample is drawn from a study of Graves' ophthalmopathy and Graves' hyperthyroidism. The sequenced template was RNA, covering the TCR beta CDR3 region. Following a first-round RT-PCR that used HTBI primers, a second-round multiplex PCR was carried out. In TCRdb, the multiplex PCR reads were re-called with MiXCR into one record per CDR3 protein. The sample consists of 350,000 to 450,000 distinct CDR3 sequences, about 18% of them appearing once.

The source is a woman younger than 35 with Graves' ophthalmopathy. The sequencing sample was made of peripheral blood. V usage is TRBV7-2 and J usage is TRBJ1-1; the D is unclear. The CDR3 spells CGSIPNSFHTEAFF. The DNA of the CDR3 is TGTGGCAGCATCCCTAATTCATTCCACACTGAAGCTTTCTTT.